This T cell receptor beta chain is drawn from a study of T cell responses to AZD1222 COVID-19 vaccine. The CDR3 totals 14 residues. Trimming took 4 bases from V and 2 from J, leaving 10 bases between them. Germline lookup yields CDR1 SGHRS and CDR2 YFSETQ. Here immunoSEQ multiplex PCR was the method, and the copy in TCRdb shows in-frame clones only, minus some. The table records 90,000 to 150,000 clones, around 90% of them present only once. The chain has TRBV5-1 and TRBJ1-3, with a possible D match to TRBD1 (5 bases). Sequencing used peripheral blood, obtained on day 0 of AZD1222 vaccination. This receptor was obtained from an adult in good health. The CDR3 sequence is CASSPGHPGNTIYF. CDR3 DNA: TGCGCCAGCAGCCCAGGACATCCTGGAAACACCATATATTTT.